A selection of T cell receptor beta chains follows, all from one sample in a study of blood T cell repertoires in COVID-19. Repertoires were generated with immunoSEQ multiplex PCR, while TCRdb's copy carries only in-frame clones and drops some. Seen here are approximately 260,000 clones, roughly 85% observed once, and the top ten hold roughly 11%. The sequenced sample consisted of peripheral blood. Source of these receptors: a woman in her seventies with acute or convalescent COVID-19. Each CDR3 is given with its conserved first and last residue. Fields, in order: J gene, V gene, CDR3 length, CDR3 protein.

TRBJ2-4 TRBV5-1 16 CASSLVEGGDKNIQYF
TRBJ1-1 TRBV19 16 CASSIDLRQSYTEAFF
TRBJ1-1 TRBV6-5 14 CASSVTDMNTEAFF
TRBJ1-2 TRBV18 12 CASSAGQGANTF
TRBJ2-7 TRBV5-1 14 CASSTDRGPYEQYF
TRBJ1-5 TRBV30 13 CAWSVGWSGTQHF
TRBJ2-7 TRBV7-7 17 CASSLSSPGGPSTEQYF
TRBJ1-1 TRBV7-8 14 CASSLRTDYTEAFF
TRBJ1-5 TRBV5-4 14 CASSVNRGPQPQHF
TRBJ2-7 TRBV3-1/TRBV3-2 12 CASSRAAGEQYF
TRBJ1-3 TRBV12-3/TRBV12-4 13 CASSFGTGNTIYF
TRBJ2-7 TRBV18 13 CASSQGQGYEQYF
TRBJ1-1 TRBV6-5 14 CASRFGQGFTEAFF
TRBJ2-3 TRBV6-5 12 CAARGSTDTQYF
TRBJ1-1 TRBV19 15 CASSISDRGRTEAFF
TRBJ2-2 TRBV29-1 14 CSVAGGVDTGELFF
TRBJ2-1 TRBV20-1 11 CSAIGLAGLFF
TRBJ1-5 TRBV18 16 CASSPPGQASNQPQHF
TRBJ2-2 TRBV11-3 12 CASSLRGWELFF
TRBJ1-4 TRBV24-1 13 CAPEGAENEKLFF
TRBJ1-1 TRBV3-1/TRBV3-2 17 CASSQILPGTGNTEAFF
TRBJ2-6 TRBV30 17 CAWSGTGVDSGANVLTF